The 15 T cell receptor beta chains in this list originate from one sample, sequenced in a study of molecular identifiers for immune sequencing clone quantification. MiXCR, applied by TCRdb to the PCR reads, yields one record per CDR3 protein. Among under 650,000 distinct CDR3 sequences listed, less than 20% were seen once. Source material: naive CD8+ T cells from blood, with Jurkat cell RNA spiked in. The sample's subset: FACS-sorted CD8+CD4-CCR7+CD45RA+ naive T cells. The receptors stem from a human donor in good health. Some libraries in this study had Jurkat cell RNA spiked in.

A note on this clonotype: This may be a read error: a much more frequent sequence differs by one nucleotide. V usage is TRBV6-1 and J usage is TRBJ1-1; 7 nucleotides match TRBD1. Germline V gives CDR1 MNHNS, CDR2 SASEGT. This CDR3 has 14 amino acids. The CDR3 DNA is TGTGCCAGCGGTGAAGGGGGCCTCAGCTCTGAAGCTTTCTTT. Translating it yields CASGEGGLSSEAFF.

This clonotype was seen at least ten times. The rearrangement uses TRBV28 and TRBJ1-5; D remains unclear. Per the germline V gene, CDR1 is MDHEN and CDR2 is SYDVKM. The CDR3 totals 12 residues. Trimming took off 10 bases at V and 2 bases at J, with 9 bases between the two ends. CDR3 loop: CATRTGNQPQHF. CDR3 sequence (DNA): TGTGCCACCCGGACCGGCAATCAGCCCCAGCATTTT.

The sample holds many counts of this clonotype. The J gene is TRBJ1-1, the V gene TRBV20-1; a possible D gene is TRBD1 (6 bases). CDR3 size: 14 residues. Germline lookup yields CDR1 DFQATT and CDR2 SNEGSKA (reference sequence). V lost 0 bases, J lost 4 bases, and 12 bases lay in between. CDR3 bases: TGCAGTGCTAGAGATGGAGGGGGGGTCACTGAAGCTTTCTTT. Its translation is CSARDGGGVTEAFF.

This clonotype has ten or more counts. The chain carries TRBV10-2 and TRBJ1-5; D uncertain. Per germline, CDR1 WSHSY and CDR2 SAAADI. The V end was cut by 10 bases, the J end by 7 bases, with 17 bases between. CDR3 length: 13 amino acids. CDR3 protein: CATALGENQPQHF. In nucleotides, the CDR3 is TGCGCCACGGCTCTCGGGGAAAACCAGCCCCAGCATTTT.

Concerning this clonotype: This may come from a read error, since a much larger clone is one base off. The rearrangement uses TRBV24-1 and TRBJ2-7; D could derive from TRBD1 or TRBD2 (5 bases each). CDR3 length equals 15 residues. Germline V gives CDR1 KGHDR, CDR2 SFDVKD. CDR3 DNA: TGTGTCACCAGTGATCTCTCGGGACCGTCTGAAGAGCAGTACTTC. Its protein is CVTSDLSGPSEEQYF.

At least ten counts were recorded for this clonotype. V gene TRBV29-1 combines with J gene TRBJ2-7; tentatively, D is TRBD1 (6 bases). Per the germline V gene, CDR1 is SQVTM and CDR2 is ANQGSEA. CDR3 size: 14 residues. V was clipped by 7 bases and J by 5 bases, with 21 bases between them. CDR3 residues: CSAIQGTVGNEQYF. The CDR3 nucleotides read TGCAGCGCTATACAGGGAACGGTCGGTAACGAGCAGTACTTC.

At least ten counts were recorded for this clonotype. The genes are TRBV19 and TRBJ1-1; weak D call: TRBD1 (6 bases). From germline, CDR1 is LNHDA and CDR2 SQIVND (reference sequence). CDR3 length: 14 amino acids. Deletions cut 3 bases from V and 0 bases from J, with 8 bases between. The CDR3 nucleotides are TGTGCCAGTAGTATTGGGACACTGAACACTGAAGCTTTCTTT. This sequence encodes CASSIGTLNTEAFF.

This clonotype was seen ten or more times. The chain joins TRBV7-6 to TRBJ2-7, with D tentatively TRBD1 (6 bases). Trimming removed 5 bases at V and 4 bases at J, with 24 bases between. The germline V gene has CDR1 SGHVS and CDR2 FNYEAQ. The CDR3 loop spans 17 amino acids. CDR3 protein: CASSPRGNSRIKYEQYF. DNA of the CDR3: TGTGCCAGCAGCCCTAGGGGGAACTCCCGAATTAAGTACGAGCAGTACTTC.

CDR3 bases: TGTGCCAGCAGTTTATGGCAGGAGGATGGCTACACCTTC. It translates to CASSLWQEDGYTF. J is TRBJ1-2 and V is TRBV12-3 or TRBV12-4; D call uncertain. Trimming shortened V by 2 bases and J by 6 bases, and 10 bases separated the two germline ends. The CDR3 has 13 residues.

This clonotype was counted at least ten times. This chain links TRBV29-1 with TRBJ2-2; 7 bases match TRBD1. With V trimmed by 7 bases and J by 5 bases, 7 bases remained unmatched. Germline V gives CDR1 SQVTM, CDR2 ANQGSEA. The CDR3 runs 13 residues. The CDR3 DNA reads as TGCAGCGCCCGGGACAGACTTACCGGGGAGCTGTTTTTT. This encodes CSARDRLTGELFF.

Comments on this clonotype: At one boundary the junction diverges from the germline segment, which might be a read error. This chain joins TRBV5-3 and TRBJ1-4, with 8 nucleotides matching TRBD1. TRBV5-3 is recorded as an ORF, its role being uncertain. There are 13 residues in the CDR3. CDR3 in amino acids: CASSDGQGPKLLF. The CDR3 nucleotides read TGTGCCAGCAGCGACGGACAGGGCCCAAAACTGCTTTTT.

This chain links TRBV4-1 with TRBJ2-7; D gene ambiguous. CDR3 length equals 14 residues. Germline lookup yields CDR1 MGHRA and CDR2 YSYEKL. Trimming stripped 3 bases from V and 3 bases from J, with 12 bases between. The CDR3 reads CASSQDTLNYEQYF. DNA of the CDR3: TGCGCCAGCAGCCAGGATACGCTAAACTACGAGCAGTACTTC.

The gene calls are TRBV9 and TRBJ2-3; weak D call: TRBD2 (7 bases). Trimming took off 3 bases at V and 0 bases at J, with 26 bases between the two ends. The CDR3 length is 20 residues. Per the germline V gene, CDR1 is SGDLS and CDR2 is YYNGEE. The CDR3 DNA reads TGTGCCAGCAGCGAATCGTCCTCCCCCTGGGGGAGGGGGAGCACAGATACGCAGTATTTT. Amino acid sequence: CASSESSSPWGRGSTDTQYF.

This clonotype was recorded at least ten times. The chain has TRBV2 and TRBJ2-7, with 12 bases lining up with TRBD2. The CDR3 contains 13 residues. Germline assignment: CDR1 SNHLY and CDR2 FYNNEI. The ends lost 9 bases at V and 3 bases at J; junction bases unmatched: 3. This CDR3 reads CARQTSGGYEQYF. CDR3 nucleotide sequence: TGTGCCAGACAGACTAGCGGGGGCTACGAGCAGTACTTC.

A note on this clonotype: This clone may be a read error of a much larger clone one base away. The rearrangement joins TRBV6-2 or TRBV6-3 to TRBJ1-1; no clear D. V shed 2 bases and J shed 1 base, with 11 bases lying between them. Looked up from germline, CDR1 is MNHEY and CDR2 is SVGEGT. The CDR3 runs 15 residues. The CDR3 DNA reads TGTGCCAGCAGTTACCCGCTTGGGAAGAACACTGAAGCTTTCTTT. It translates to CASSYPLGKNTEAFF.